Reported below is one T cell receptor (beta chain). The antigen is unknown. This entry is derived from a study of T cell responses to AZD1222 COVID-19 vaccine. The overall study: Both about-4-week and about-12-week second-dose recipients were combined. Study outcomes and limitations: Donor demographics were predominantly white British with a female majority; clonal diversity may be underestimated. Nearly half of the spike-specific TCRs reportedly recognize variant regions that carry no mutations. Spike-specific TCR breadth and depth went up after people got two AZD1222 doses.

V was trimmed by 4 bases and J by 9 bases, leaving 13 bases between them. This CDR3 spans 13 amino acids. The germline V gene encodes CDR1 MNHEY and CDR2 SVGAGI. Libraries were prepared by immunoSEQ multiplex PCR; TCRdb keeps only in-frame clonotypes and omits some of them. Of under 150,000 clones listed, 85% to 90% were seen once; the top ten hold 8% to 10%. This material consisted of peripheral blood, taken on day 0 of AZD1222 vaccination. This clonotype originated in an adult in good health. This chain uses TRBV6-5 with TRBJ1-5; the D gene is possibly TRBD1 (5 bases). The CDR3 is CASSLTTGMPQHF. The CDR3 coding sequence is TGTGCCAGCAGTTTAACTACAGGAATGCCCCAGCATTTT.